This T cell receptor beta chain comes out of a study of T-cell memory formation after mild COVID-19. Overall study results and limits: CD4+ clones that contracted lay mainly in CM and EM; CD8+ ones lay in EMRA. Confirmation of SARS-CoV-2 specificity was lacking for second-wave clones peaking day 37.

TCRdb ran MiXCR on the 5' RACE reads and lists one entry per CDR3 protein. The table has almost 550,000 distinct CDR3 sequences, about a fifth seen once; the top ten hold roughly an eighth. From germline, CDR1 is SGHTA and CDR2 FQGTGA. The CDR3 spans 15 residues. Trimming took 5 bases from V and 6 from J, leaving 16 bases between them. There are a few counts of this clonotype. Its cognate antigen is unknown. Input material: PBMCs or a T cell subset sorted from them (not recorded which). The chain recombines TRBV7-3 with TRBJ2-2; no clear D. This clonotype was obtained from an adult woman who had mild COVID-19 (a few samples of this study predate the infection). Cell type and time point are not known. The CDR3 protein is CASSHQVERAGELFF. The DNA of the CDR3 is TGTGCCAGCAGCCACCAGGTTGAGCGCGCCGGGGAGCTGTTTTTT.